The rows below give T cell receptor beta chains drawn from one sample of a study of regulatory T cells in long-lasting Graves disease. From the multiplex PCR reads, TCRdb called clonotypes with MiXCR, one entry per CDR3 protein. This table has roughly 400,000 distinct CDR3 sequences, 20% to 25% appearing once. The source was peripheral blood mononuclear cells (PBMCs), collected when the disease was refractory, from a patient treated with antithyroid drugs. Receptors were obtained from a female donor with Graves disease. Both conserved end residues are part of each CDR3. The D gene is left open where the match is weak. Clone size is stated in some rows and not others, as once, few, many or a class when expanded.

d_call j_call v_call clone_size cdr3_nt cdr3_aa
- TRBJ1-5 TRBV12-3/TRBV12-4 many TGTGCCAGCAGTCCCCTCCAGGGAGTTGGGAGCAATCAGCCCCAGCATTTT CASSPLQGVGSNQPQHF
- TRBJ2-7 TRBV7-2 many TGTGCCAGCAGCTTAGACAGTGTTGGGGAGCAGTACTTC CASSLDSVGEQYF
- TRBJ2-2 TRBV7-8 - TGTGCCAGCAGCTTAATTTTGGGGGCGAACACCGGGGAGCTGTTTTTT CASSLILGANTGELFF
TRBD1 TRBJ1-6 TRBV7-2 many TGTGCCAGCAGACCCGGGACAGTAAATTCACCCCTCCACTTT CASRPGTVNSPLHF
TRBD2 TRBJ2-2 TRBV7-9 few TGTGCCAGCAGCCTGACTAGCGGAATTGAATTGAACACCGGGGAGCTGTTTTTT CASSLTSGIELNTGELFF
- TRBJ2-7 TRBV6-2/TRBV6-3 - TGTGCCAGCAGGCCGGGTGGGACATCCTACGAGCAGTACTTC CASRPGGTSYEQYF
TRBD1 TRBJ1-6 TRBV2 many TGTGCCAGCAGTGTACGGGACAGCAGCTATAATTCACCCCTCCACTTT CASSVRDSSYNSPLHF
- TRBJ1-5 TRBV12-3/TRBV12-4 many TGTGCCAGCAGTTTGAGGGGGATCCCGGATGGCAATCAGCCCCAGCATTTT CASSLRGIPDGNQPQHF
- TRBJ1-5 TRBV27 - TGTGCCAGCAGTTTCTTGGGTCAGCCCCAGCATTTT CASSFLGQPQHF
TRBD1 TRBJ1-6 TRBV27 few TGTGCCAGCAGTTTCCGAGGGGGCGTAGTCTATAATTCACCCCTCCACTTT CASSFRGGVVYNSPLHF
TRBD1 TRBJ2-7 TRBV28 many TGTGCCAGCAGCCCGACACATCCCCACAACGACAGGGGGCAGAACACTGTATATCCCTACGAGCAGTACTTC CASSPTHPHNDRGQNTVYPYEQYF
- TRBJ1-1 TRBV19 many TGTGCCAGTAGTAACCGAGAAGGCACTGAAGCTTTCTTT CASSNREGTEAFF
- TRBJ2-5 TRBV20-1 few TGCAGTGCTAGGGACGGTGAGGGGGAGACCCAGTACTTC CSARDGEGETQYF
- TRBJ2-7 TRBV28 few TGTGCCAGCACCGAAACAGGGTTCTACGAGCAGTACTTC CASTETGFYEQYF
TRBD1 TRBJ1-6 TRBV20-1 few TGCAGTGCTAGAGGACAGGGGTCACCCCTCCACTTT CSARGQGSPLHF
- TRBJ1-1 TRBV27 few TGTGCCAGCAGTTCCCCCTATGAAGCTTTCTTT CASSSPYEAFF
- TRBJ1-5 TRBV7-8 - TGTGCCAGCAACTTAGGGGATCGGGGAAGGGGGCAGCCCCAGCATTTT CASNLGDRGRGQPQHF
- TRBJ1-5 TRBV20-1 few TGCAGTGCTAGAGATTCAGGAGTATCGAGTCAGCCCCAGCATTTT CSARDSGVSSQPQHF
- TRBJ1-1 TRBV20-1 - TGCAGTGCTAGCGCCGAAATCGGCACTGAAGCTTTCTTT CSASAEIGTEAFF
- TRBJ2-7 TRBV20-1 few TGCAGTGCCCCTCTGGGGGGAAGGTACGAGCAGTACTTC CSAPLGGRYEQYF
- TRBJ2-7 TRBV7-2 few TGTGCCAGCAGCTTAGGAGGCGGGATCTCCTACGAGCAGTACTTC CASSLGGGISYEQYF
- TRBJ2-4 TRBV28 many TGTGCCAGCAGTTCCACCCGCGGGACAGCCTCCAAAAACATTCAGTACTTC CASSSTRGTASKNIQYF
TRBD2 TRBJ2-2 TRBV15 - TGTGCCACCAGCGATGGACTAGCGGGAGTGATCACCGGGGAGCTGTTTTTT CATSDGLAGVITGELFF
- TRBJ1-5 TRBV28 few TGTGCCAGCAGTTTACCTAGAAGACTAACGAGCAATCAGCCCCAGCATTTT CASSLPRRLTSNQPQHF
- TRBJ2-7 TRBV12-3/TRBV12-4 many TGTGCCAGCAGAAAAGCCAGTGGCGAGCAGTACTTC CASRKASGEQYF
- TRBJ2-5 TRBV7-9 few TGTGCCAGCAGCCCAGCGGACCAAGAGACCCAGTACTTC CASSPADQETQYF
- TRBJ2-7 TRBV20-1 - TGCAGTGCCCCGGACTCTTCCTACCCCTCAGGGCAGTACTTC CSAPDSSYPSGQYF
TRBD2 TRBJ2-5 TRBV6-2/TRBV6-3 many TGTGCCAGCAGTTTGGCTAGCGGGAGGGAAAAGACCCAGTACTTC CASSLASGREKTQYF
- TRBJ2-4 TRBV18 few TGTGCCAGCTCACCACCGGCTGGGGGCCAGATATTAGCCAAAAACATTCAGTACTTC CASSPPAGGQILAKNIQYF
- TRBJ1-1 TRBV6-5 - TGTGCCAGCAGTTATAGTAATGAAGCTTTCTTT CASSYSNEAFF
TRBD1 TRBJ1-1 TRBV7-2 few TGTGCCAGCAGTCGACAGGGACAGAACACTGAAGCTTTCTTT CASSRQGQNTEAFF
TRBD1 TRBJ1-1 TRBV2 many TGTGCCAGCAGTCTTGGAAAGGACAGGGTTCCTGAAGCTTTCTTT CASSLGKDRVPEAFF
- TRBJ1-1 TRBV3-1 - TGTGCCAGCACCGAAGCAGGGGATGGATACACTGAAGCTTTCTTT CASTEAGDGYTEAFF
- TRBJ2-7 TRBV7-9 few TGTGCCAGCAGCCCTCGACTAAGCGGAGGCTACGAGCAGTACTTC CASSPRLSGGYEQYF
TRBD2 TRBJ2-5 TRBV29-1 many TGCAGCGTAGGACTAGCGGGAGTGCAAGAGACCCAGTACTTC CSVGLAGVQETQYF
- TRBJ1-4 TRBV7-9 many TGTGCCAGCAGTTACCTTTCAACAACTAATGAAAAACTGTTTTTT CASSYLSTTNEKLFF
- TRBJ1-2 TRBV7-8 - TGTGCCAGCAGCTTGCACCTTTCTTGGGCCTACACCTTC CASSLHLSWAYTF
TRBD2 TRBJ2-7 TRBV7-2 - TGTGCCAGCAGCCGAACCGGGACTAGCGGCTACGAGCAGTACTTC CASSRTGTSGYEQYF
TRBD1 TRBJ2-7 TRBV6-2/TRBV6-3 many TGTGCCAGCAGTTACCAAGGGACAGGGATAATTCACGAGCAGTACTTC CASSYQGTGIIHEQYF
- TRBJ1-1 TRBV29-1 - TGCAGCGTTAGATTCGTGAACACTGAAGCTTTCTTT CSVRFVNTEAFF
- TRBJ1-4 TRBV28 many TGTGCCAGCAGTTTACCGACGGCGAATGAAAAACTGTTTTTT CASSLPTANEKLFF
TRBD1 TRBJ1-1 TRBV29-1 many TGCAGCGTTGGACAGGGTATCACTGAAGCTTTCTTT CSVGQGITEAFF
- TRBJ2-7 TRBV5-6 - TGTGCCAGCAGCGTAGGGGGGAGTGACTACGAGCAGTACTTC CASSVGGSDYEQYF
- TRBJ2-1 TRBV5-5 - TGTGCCAGAAGCCTAGCGACCGTCTACAATGAGCAGTTCTTC CARSLATVYNEQFF
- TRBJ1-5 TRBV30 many TGTGCCTGGAGCGGGCGGAGCAATCAGCCCCAGCATTTT CAWSGRSNQPQHF
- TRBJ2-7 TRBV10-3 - TGTGCCATCAGTGAGTCTCGAGGGGCGGACGAGCAGTACTTC CAISESRGADEQYF
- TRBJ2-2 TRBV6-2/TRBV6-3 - TGTGCCAGCTCGAGACAATTCGCCGGGGAGCTGTTTTTT CASSRQFAGELFF
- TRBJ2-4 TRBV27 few TGTGCCAGCAGTTTTCCTCTGATGCGGGATGAGATTCAGTACTTC CASSFPLMRDEIQYF
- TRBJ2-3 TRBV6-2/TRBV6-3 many TGTGCCAGCAACCAGGGACTCACAGATACGCAGTATTTT CASNQGLTDTQYF